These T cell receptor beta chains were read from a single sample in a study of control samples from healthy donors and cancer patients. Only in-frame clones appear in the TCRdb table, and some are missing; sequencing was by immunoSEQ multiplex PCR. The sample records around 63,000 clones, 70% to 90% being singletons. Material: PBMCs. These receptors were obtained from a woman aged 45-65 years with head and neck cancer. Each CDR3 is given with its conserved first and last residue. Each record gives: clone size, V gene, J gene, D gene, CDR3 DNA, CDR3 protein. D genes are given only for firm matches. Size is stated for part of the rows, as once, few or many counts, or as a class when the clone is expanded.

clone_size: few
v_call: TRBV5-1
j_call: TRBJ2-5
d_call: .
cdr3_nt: TGCGCCAGCAGCTTGACTCTGGGGCTTAAAGAGACCCAGTACTTC
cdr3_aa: CASSLTLGLKETQYF

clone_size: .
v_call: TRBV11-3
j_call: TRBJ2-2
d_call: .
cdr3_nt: TGTGCCAGCAGTCGACGCGGGACACAGACCGGGGAGCTGTTTTTT
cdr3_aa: CASSRRGTQTGELFF

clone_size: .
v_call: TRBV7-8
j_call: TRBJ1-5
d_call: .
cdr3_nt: TGTGCCAGCAGCGGTCTAAGTCGGGCCGGCAATCAGCCCCAGCATTTT
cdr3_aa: CASSGLSRAGNQPQHF

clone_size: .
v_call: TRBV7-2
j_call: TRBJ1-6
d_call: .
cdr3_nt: TGTGCCAGCAGCTCCCCTGGGGGATCTAATTCACCCCTCCACTTT
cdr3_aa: CASSSPGGSNSPLHF

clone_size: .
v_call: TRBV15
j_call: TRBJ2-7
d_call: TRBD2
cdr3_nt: TGTGCCACCAGCAGACCATATCCGGGGACTAGCCAGCACGAGCAGTACTTC
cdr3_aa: CATSRPYPGTSQHEQYF

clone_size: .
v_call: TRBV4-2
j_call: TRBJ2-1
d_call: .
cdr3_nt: TGTGCCAGCAGCCAAGATTGGACGGGGGGCCCCTACAATGAGCAGTTCTTC
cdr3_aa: CASSQDWTGGPYNEQFF

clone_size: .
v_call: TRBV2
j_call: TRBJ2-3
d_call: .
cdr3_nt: TGTGCCAGCACCTTTGGGGGCGGGGTTCTCACAGATACGCAGTATTTT
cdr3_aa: CASTFGGGVLTDTQYF

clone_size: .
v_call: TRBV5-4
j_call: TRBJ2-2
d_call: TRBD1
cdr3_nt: TGTGCCAGCAGCTGGGACAGGGTATACACCGGGGAGCTGTTTTTT
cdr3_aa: CASSWDRVYTGELFF

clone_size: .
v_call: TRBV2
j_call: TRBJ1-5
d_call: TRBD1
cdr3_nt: TGTGCCAGCAGTGGGGGGACAGGAGGCAATCAGCCCCAGCATTTT
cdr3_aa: CASSGGTGGNQPQHF

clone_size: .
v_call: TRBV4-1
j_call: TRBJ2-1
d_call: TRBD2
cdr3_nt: TGCGCCAGCACAGGACTAGCGGGGGGCGGGAACTCCTACAATGAGCAGTTCTTC
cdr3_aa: CASTGLAGGGNSYNEQFF

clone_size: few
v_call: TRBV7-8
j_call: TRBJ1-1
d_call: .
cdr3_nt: TGTGCCAGCAGCTTAGGGCCTGGGAACACTGAAGCTTTCTTT
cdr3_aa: CASSLGPGNTEAFF

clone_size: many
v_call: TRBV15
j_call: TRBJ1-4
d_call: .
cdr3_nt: TGTGCCACCAGCAGAGGAAGGCAGTTTGATGAAAAACTGTTTTTT
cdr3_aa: CATSRGRQFDEKLFF

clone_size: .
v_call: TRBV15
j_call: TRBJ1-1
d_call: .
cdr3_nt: TGTGCCACCAGCAGGGGCAGAGCGGACACTGAAGCTTTCTTT
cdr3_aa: CATSRGRADTEAFF

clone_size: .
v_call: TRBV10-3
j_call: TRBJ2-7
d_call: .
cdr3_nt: TGTGCCATCAGTGGAGCAGGGGCCTCCTACGAGCAGTACTTC
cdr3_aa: CAISGAGASYEQYF

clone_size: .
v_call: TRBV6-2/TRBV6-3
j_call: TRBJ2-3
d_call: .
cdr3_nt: TGTGCCAGCAGTACGGTTGGTACGCAGTATTTT
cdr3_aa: CASSTVGTQYF

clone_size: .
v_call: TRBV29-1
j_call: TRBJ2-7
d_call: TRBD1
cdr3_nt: TGCAGCGTTATTGTTCCGACAGGGGTTTCCGAGCAGTACTTC
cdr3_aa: CSVIVPTGVSEQYF

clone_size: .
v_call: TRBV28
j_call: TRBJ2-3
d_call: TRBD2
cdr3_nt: TGTGCCAGCAGCAAGGTACCGGGACTAGCGGGTGAACACACAGATACGCAGTATTTT
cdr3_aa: CASSKVPGLAGEHTDTQYF

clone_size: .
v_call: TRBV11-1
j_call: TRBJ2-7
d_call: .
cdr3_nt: TGTGCCAGCAGCTTAGATAACAGCCCGTCCTACGAGCAGTACTTC
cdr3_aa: CASSLDNSPSYEQYF

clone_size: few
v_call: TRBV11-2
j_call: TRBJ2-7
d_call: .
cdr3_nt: TGTGCCAGCAGCTTAGGAGAGGGCCCTTACGAGCAGTACTTC
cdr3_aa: CASSLGEGPYEQYF

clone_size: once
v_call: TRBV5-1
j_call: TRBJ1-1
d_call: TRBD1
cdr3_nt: TGCGCCAGCAGCTACTACGGACAGGGGGTGAACACTGAAGCTTTCTTT
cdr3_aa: CASSYYGQGVNTEAFF

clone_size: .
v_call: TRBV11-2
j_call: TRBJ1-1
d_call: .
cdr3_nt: TGTGCCAGCAGCTTAGATACGGTCACTGAAGCTTTCTTT
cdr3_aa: CASSLDTVTEAFF

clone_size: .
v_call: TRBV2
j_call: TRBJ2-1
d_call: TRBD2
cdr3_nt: TGTGCCAGCGGGTTAGCGGGCGGGCAGTTCTTC
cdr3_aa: CASGLAGGQFF

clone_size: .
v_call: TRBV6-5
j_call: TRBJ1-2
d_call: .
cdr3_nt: TGTGCCAGCAGGGACGGGCCTATCTATGGCTACACCTTC
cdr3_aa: CASRDGPIYGYTF

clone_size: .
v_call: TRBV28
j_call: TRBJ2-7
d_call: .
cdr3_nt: TGTGCCAGCAGTTCGACCCACGAGGGGGCCTACGAGCAGTACTTC
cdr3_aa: CASSSTHEGAYEQYF

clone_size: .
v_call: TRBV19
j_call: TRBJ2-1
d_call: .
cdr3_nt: TGTGCCAGTAGTACCCAGAACCTTTACAATGAGCAGTTCTTC
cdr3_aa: CASSTQNLYNEQFF

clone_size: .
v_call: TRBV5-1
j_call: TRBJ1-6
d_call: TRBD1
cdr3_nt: TGCGCCAGCAGCTGGGACAGGGAAAATTCACCCCTCCACTTT
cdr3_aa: CASSWDRENSPLHF

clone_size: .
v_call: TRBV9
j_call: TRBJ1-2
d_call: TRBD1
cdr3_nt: TGTGCCAGCAGCGGTACAGGGGGCTATGGCTACACCTTC
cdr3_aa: CASSGTGGYGYTF

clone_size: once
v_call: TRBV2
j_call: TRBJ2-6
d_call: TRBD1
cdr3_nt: TGTGCCAGCACCTCCCTTCGAGGGGGCGTTGGGGCCAACGTCCTGACTTTC
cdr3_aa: CASTSLRGGVGANVLTF

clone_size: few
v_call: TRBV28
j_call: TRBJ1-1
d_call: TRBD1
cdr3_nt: TGTGCCAGCATAGAACAGGGGGATATTTCGGGCACTGAAGCTTTCTTT
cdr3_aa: CASIEQGDISGTEAFF

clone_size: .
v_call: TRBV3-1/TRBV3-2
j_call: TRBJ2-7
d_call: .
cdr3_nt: TGTGCCAGCAGCCGTGGGGGGCGGGAGCAGTACTTC
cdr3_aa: CASSRGGREQYF

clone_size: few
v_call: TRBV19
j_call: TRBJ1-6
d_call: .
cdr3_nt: TGTGCCAGTACACAGGGAGCAGGGGCGTACCAATCACCCCTCCACTTT
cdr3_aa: CASTQGAGAYQSPLHF

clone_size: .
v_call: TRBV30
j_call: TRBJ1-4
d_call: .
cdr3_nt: TGTGCCTGGAGCAGAACTATGGGAAAGGCTAATGAAAAACTGTTTTTT
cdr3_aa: CAWSRTMGKANEKLFF

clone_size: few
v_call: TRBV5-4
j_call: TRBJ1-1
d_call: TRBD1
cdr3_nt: TGTGCCAGCAGCTTGGCCCCGACAGGGGGGAACACTGAAGCTTTCTTT
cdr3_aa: CASSLAPTGGNTEAFF

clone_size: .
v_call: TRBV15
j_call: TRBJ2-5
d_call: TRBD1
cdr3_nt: TGTGCCACCAGCAGAAACCCCGACAGGGACGAGACCCAGTACTTC
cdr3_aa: CATSRNPDRDETQYF

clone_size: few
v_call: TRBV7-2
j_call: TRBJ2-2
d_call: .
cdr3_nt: TGTGCCAGCAGCGGGGGGGCTAACACCGGGGAGCTGTTTTTT
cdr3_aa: CASSGGANTGELFF